Listed below are T cell receptor beta chains from one sample, sequenced in a study of blood T cell repertoires in COVID-19. This table comes from immunoSEQ multiplex PCR, and its TCRdb copy is limited to in-frame clones, with some not included. The sample has fewer than 50,000 clones, 88% seen once. Sample: peripheral blood. These receptors came from a man in his forties or fifties with active COVID-19. CDR3s include the opening cysteine and the closing phenylalanine or tryptophan. Fields, in order: clone size, V gene, J gene, D gene, CDR3 protein, CDR3 DNA. A D gene is named only where the DNA matches it firmly. Clone size, where shown, is once, few, many, or a class for clones that have expanded.

clone_size: -
v_call: TRBV9
j_call: TRBJ2-3
d_call: TRBD1
cdr3_aa: CASSYDRGTDTQYF
cdr3_nt: TGTGCCAGCAGCTACGACAGGGGCACAGATACGCAGTATTTT

clone_size: -
v_call: TRBV11-2
j_call: TRBJ2-5
d_call: -
cdr3_aa: CASSLGQPQETQYF
cdr3_nt: TGTGCCAGCAGCCTCGGACAGCCCCAAGAGACCCAGTACTTC

clone_size: few
v_call: TRBV6-4
j_call: TRBJ1-6
d_call: -
cdr3_aa: CASSTYAQDSPLHF
cdr3_nt: TGTGCCAGCAGCACTTACGCGCAGGATTCACCCCTCCACTTT

clone_size: -
v_call: TRBV7-9
j_call: TRBJ1-1
d_call: TRBD1
cdr3_aa: CASSRDRGSRNTEAFF
cdr3_nt: TGTGCCAGCAGCCGGGACAGGGGCTCAAGGAACACTGAAGCTTTCTTT

clone_size: -
v_call: TRBV30
j_call: TRBJ1-3
d_call: -
cdr3_aa: CAWSVLGASGNTIYF
cdr3_nt: TGTGCCTGGAGTGTACTGGGGGCCTCTGGAAACACCATATATTTT

clone_size: -
v_call: TRBV18
j_call: TRBJ2-3
d_call: TRBD1
cdr3_aa: CASSPRTGGAIDTQYF
cdr3_nt: TGTGCCAGCTCACCGCGGACAGGGGGCGCGATAGATACGCAGTATTTT

clone_size: -
v_call: TRBV28
j_call: TRBJ1-2
d_call: TRBD1
cdr3_aa: CASRAGTGGAYGYTF
cdr3_nt: TGTGCCAGCAGAGCAGGGACAGGAGGGGCCTATGGCTACACCTTC

clone_size: -
v_call: TRBV7-3
j_call: TRBJ2-5
d_call: TRBD1
cdr3_aa: CASSPQTGGQETQYF
cdr3_nt: TGTGCCAGCAGCCCCCAGACAGGGGGCCAGGAGACCCAGTACTTC

clone_size: -
v_call: TRBV19
j_call: TRBJ1-2
d_call: -
cdr3_aa: CASSTNSGNYGYTF
cdr3_nt: TGTGCCAGTAGTACCAATTCGGGGAACTATGGCTACACCTTC

clone_size: -
v_call: TRBV28
j_call: TRBJ2-5
d_call: -
cdr3_aa: CASSLNTGSSQETQYF
cdr3_nt: TGTGCCAGCAGTTTAAACACAGGGTCATCCCAAGAGACCCAGTACTTC

clone_size: -
v_call: TRBV6-6
j_call: TRBJ1-1
d_call: -
cdr3_aa: CASVQAQNTEAFF
cdr3_nt: TGTGCCAGTGTACAGGCCCAGAACACTGAAGCTTTCTTT

clone_size: -
v_call: TRBV29-1
j_call: TRBJ1-1
d_call: -
cdr3_aa: CSALGQNRNTEAFF
cdr3_nt: TGCAGCGCCCTGGGGCAGAATAGGAACACTGAAGCTTTCTTT

clone_size: -
v_call: TRBV5-6
j_call: TRBJ1-1
d_call: TRBD1
cdr3_aa: CASTGQGAYTEAFF
cdr3_nt: TGTGCCAGCACCGGACAGGGGGCCTACACTGAAGCTTTCTTT

clone_size: -
v_call: TRBV21-1
j_call: TRBJ1-2
d_call: -
cdr3_aa: CASSKGVSDYGYTF
cdr3_nt: TGTGCCAGCAGCAAAGGTGTCAGCGACTATGGCTACACCTTC

clone_size: -
v_call: TRBV2
j_call: TRBJ1-6
d_call: -
cdr3_aa: CASNDSPGDSPLHF
cdr3_nt: TGTGCCAGCAATGACAGCCCGGGGGATTCACCCCTCCACTTT

clone_size: -
v_call: TRBV24-1
j_call: TRBJ1-6
d_call: -
cdr3_aa: CATSDLPSRGSSYNSPLHF
cdr3_nt: TGTGCCACCAGTGATTTGCCCTCCCGCGGGAGCTCCTATAATTCACCCCTCCACTTT

clone_size: -
v_call: TRBV19
j_call: TRBJ2-2
d_call: -
cdr3_aa: CASSMFEHTGELFF
cdr3_nt: TGTGCCAGTAGTATGTTTGAGCATACCGGGGAGCTGTTTTTT

clone_size: once
v_call: TRBV9
j_call: TRBJ2-4
d_call: -
cdr3_aa: CASSVGGRVDIQYF
cdr3_nt: TGTGCCAGCAGCGTAGGGGGCAGGGTGGACATTCAGTACTTC

clone_size: -
v_call: TRBV12-2
j_call: TRBJ1-2
d_call: -
cdr3_aa: CASRLVRGTGDGYTF
cdr3_nt: TGTGCAAGTCGCTTAGTACGGGGAACAGGGGATGGCTACACCTTC

clone_size: -
v_call: TRBV6-2/TRBV6-3
j_call: TRBJ2-7
d_call: -
cdr3_aa: CASSSFEEQYF
cdr3_nt: TGTGCCAGCAGCTCCTTCGAGGAGCAGTACTTC

clone_size: -
v_call: TRBV27
j_call: TRBJ2-3
d_call: -
cdr3_aa: CASSLTRDLVFHTQYF
cdr3_nt: TGTGCCAGCAGTTTAACCCGGGACTTAGTATTTCATACGCAGTATTTT

clone_size: few
v_call: TRBV18
j_call: TRBJ1-5
d_call: -
cdr3_aa: CASSPPGLRAQPQHF
cdr3_nt: TGTGCCAGCTCACCACCAGGGCTGAGGGCTCAGCCCCAGCATTTT

clone_size: -
v_call: TRBV23-1
j_call: TRBJ2-7
d_call: TRBD2
cdr3_aa: CAMSLAGGVFEQYF
cdr3_nt: TGCGCCATGAGCTTAGCGGGAGGGGTATTCGAGCAGTACTTC